The 32 T cell receptor beta chains in this list originate from one sample, sequenced in a study of T cell responses to AZD1222 COVID-19 vaccine. Assay: immunoSEQ multiplex PCR; the TCRdb copy retains only in-frame clones and omits some. The sample has roughly 150,000 clones, 75% to 90% seen once; the top ten hold 6.9%. The sample in question was peripheral blood, obtained after recovery from COVID-19. The source is an adult who had recovered from COVID-19.

The rearrangement links TRBV6-5 to TRBJ2-7; no clear D gene. The CDR3 runs 13 residues. The ends were cut back, 4 bases at V and 4 bases at J, with 11 bases in the middle. The germline V gene encodes CDR1 MNHEY and CDR2 SVGAGI. The CDR3 region is CASSLGRRYEQYF. The CDR3, as DNA: TGTGCCAGCAGTTTGGGCAGAAGGTACGAGCAGTACTTC.

The genes are TRBV3-1 (or the pseudogene TRBV3-2) and TRBJ1-6; 10 nucleotides agree with TRBD1. The CDR3 spans 14 residues. The V gene end was trimmed by 4 bases and the J gene end by 8 bases; junction bases not matched to a gene: 2. Looked up from germline, CDR1 is LGHDT and CDR2 is YNNKEL (reference sequence). The CDR3 sequence is CASSPGTGDSPLHF. The CDR3 nucleotides read TGTGCCAGCAGCCCGGGGACAGGGGATTCACCCCTCCACTTT.

J is TRBJ2-5 and V is TRBV7-2; D might be TRBD1 (6 bases). This CDR3 region has 12 residues. Germline V CDR1 and CDR2: SGHTA, FQGNSA. V was shortened by 3 bases and J by 5 bases, with 7 bases between the two germline ends. The CDR3 sequence is CASSFQGETQYF. CDR3 in DNA: TGTGCCAGCAGCTTCCAGGGGGAGACCCAGTACTTC.

This chain uses TRBV15 with TRBJ2-2, with 7 bases matching TRBD2. The germline CDR1 and CDR2 sequences are LNHNV and YYDKDF (reference sequence). V was clipped by 0 bases and J by 6 bases; unmatched bases: 1. This CDR3 is 14 amino acids long. The CDR3 DNA is TGTGCCACCAGCAGAGAACGGGGGGCCGGGGAGCTGTTTTTT. Residues: CATSRERGAGELFF.

The J gene is TRBJ1-1, the V gene TRBV28; possibly TRBD1 for D (5 bases). This CDR3 is built from 16 residues. Deletions cut 5 bases from V and 3 bases from J, with 19 bases between. Germline V gene data show CDR1 as MDHEN and CDR2 as SYDVKM. CDR3 residues: CASSGPGGGGDTEAFF. The CDR3 DNA follows: TGTGCCAGCAGTGGACCCGGGGGGGGTGGGGACACTGAAGCTTTCTTT.

This clone was picked up one time. The chain links TRBV29-1 to TRBJ2-3; 7 nucleotides agree with TRBD1. The CDR3 length is 13 residues. Germline V CDR1 and CDR2: SQVTM, ANQGSEA. Trimming took 6 bases from V and 2 from J; bases not matched to a gene: 5. CDR3 in DNA: TGCAGCGTCCGGGACAGACTCACAGATACGCAGTATTTT. It specifies CSVRDRLTDTQYF.

The CDR3 DNA reads as TGTGCCAGCAGGGGACAGACTCCCTACGAGCAGTACTTC. Protein: CASRGQTPYEQYF. The J gene is TRBJ2-7, the V gene TRBV2, with TRBD1 identical over 7 bases. The CDR3 extends over 13 amino acids. Per germline, CDR1 SNHLY and CDR2 FYNNEI. V lost 6 bases, J lost 2 bases, and 4 bases stayed unmatched.

This chain's CDR3 is CASRPYTGELFF. For the CDR3, the DNA is TGTGCCAGCAGACCCTACACCGGGGAGCTGTTTTTT. The chain combines TRBV12-3 or TRBV12-4 with TRBJ2-2; no reliable D call. The CDR3 loop spans 12 amino acids. Trimming removed 6 bases from V and 3 bases from J, with 5 bases in between.

Comment on this clone: This CDR3 is also generated by other DNA sequences in the sample. The chain is built from TRBV7-2 and TRBJ1-3; a possible D gene is TRBD1 (5 bases). CDR3 length: 15 amino acids. Germline CDR1 is SGHTA and CDR2 is FQGNSA. The V and J ends lost 1 base and 0 bases respectively, with 7 bases between them. The CDR3 protein is CASSLGGNSGNTIYF. For the CDR3, the DNA is TGTGCCAGCAGCTTAGGGGGGAACTCTGGAAACACCATATATTTT.

The rearrangement links TRBV6-1 to TRBJ1-6; tentatively, D is TRBD1 (5 bases). Between the trimmed V and J ends, which lost 3 bases and 3 bases, there was a span of 9 bases. CDR1 is MNHNS and CDR2 is SASEGT in the germline V gene. This CDR3 has 15 residues. Here the CDR3 DNA reads TGTGCCAGCAGTGAGGAGGGGTACTATAATTCACCCCTCCACTTT. Protein: CASSEEGYYNSPLHF.

The chain uses TRBV2 and TRBJ2-2, with 8 bases fitting TRBD1. V trimming: 6 bases; J trimming: 5 bases; junction bases outside the gene matches: 5. Germline CDR1 reads SNHLY; CDR2 reads FYNNEI. The CDR3 spans 14 residues. CDR3 in amino acids: CASSRQGTTGELFF. For the CDR3, the DNA is TGTGCCAGCAGCAGACAGGGGACGACCGGGGAGCTGTTTTTT.

The rearrangement uses TRBV7-6 and TRBJ1-4, with D hard to call. Trimming cost V 5 bases and J 4 bases, with 2 bases left between them. Germline lookup yields CDR1 SGHVS and CDR2 FNYEAQ. The CDR3 runs to 11 residues. The CDR3 region is CASSVNEKLFF. The DNA for the CDR3 is TGTGCCAGCAGCGTTAATGAAAAACTGTTTTTT. The whole variable domain, filled in from reference TRBV7-6 and TRBJ1-4, reads GAGVSQSPRYKVTKRGQDVALRCDPISGHVSLYWYRQALGQGPEFLTYFNYEAQQDKSGLPNDRFSAERPEGSISTLTIQRTEQRDSAMYRCASSVNEKLFFGSGTQLSVL.

This chain links TRBV6-5 with TRBJ1-2, with 10 bases matching TRBD1. The CDR3 runs to 13 residues. The germline V gene encodes CDR1 MNHEY and CDR2 SVGAGI. V shed 6 bases and J 10 bases; nucleotides not matched to a gene: 8. CDR3 residues: CASRPGQGRHYTF. In DNA, the CDR3 is TGTGCCAGCAGACCGGGACAGGGGCGACACTACACCTTC.

This sequence joins TRBV4-3 and TRBJ2-7; 10 bases match TRBD1. Germline loops: CDR1 LGHNA, CDR2 YSLEER. V was clipped by 4 bases and J by 3 bases; unmatched bases: 6. This CDR3 spans 15 amino acids. Written as DNA, the CDR3 is TGCGCCAGCAGCCGGAGCGGGGACAGGGGCTACGAGCAGTACTTC. This sequence encodes CASSRSGDRGYEQYF.

The gene calls are TRBV5-1 and TRBJ2-7; D gene ambiguous. The CDR3 runs 14 residues. Germline assignment: CDR1 SGHRS and CDR2 YFSETQ. Trimming stripped 2 bases from V and 4 bases from J, with 13 bases between. In nucleotides, the CDR3 is TGCGCCAGCAGCTTAAAGGGTCCTCATTACGAGCAGTACTTC. It codes for CASSLKGPHYEQYF.

The V gene is TRBV5-1, the J gene TRBJ2-7; TRBD2 matches 7 bases. This CDR3 has 14 residues. The germline CDR1 and CDR2 sequences are SGHRS and YFSETQ. The junction had 8 bases not matched to a gene; V was cut back by 7 bases and J by 1 base. CDR3 in amino acids: CASCLGGESYEQYF. The DNA for the CDR3 is TGCGCCAGCTGTCTTGGGGGGGAGTCCTACGAGCAGTACTTC.

For this clone: At one end the junction does not follow the germline gene, possibly because of a read error. V usage is TRBV7-2 and J usage is TRBJ2-3; a possible D gene is TRBD1 (7 bases). The CDR3 has 17 residues. Germline loops: CDR1 SGHTA, CDR2 FQGNSA. The CDR3 nucleotides read TGTGCCAGCACCTTAAGGCGGGGCGGGACAGACACAGATACGCAGTATTTT. It translates to CASTLRRGGTDTDTQYF.

The chain uses TRBV7-6 and TRBJ1-5; D might be TRBD1 (5 bases). Per the germline V gene, CDR1 is SGHVS and CDR2 is FNYEAQ. The CDR3 loop spans 13 amino acids. V dropped 3 bases and J dropped 6 bases, with 9 bases sitting between them. As DNA, the CDR3 is TGTGCCAGCAGCTTCGGGGCCCGTCAGCCCCAGCATTTT. Translated: CASSFGARQPQHF.

The rearrangement uses TRBV15 and TRBJ1-2, with D possibly matching TRBD1 (5 bases). Deletions cut 1 base from V and 4 bases from J, with 13 bases between. CDR1 and CDR2 from the germline V gene are LNHNV and YYDKDF (reference sequence). This CDR3 has 15 residues. For the CDR3, the DNA is TGTGCCACCAGCAGAGGGCAGGGTGTGGGCTATGGCTACACCTTC. Protein sequence: CATSRGQGVGYGYTF.

The chain recombines TRBV19 with TRBJ2-2; D is perhaps TRBD1 or TRBD2 (5 bases each). CDR3 length equals 15 residues. Germline V lookup: CDR1 LNHDA, CDR2 SQIVND (reference sequence). V lost 1 base and J 0 bases, leaving 6 bases between the germline ends. The CDR3 DNA is TGTGCCAGTAGTATAGTGGGGGCGAACACCGGGGAGCTGTTTTTT. Encoded protein: CASSIVGANTGELFF.

The J gene is TRBJ2-7, the V gene TRBV5-4, with TRBD2 matching 9 bases. Germline CDR1 SGHNT, CDR2 YYREEE (reference sequence). Losses at the gene ends were 0 bases for V and 2 bases for J; bases not matched to a gene: 6. The length of the CDR3 is 16 residues. In DNA, the CDR3 is TGTGCCAGCAGCTTGGTGGCGGGAGGGGTCCCCTACGAGCAGTACTTC. Translating gives CASSLVAGGVPYEQYF.

The chain has TRBV5-1 and TRBJ2-5, with 8 bases lining up with TRBD2. This CDR3 has 16 residues. The V gene end was trimmed by 0 bases and the J gene end by 4 bases; junction bases not matched to a gene: 8. The V gene's germline CDR1 is SGHRS and CDR2 YFSETQ. Here the CDR3 reads CASSLAGDGRGETQYF. The CDR3 DNA follows: TGCGCCAGCAGCTTGGCCGGGGACGGGAGGGGAGAGACCCAGTACTTC.

The gene calls are TRBV3-1 (or the pseudogene TRBV3-2) and TRBJ2-7; unclear D gene. The V gene lost 5 bases and the J gene lost 3 bases, with 11 bases spanning the gap. The length of the CDR3 is 13 residues. Germline lookup yields CDR1 LGHDT and CDR2 YNNKEL (reference sequence). This chain's CDR3 is CASSSPPGYEQYF. In DNA form, the CDR3 reads TGTGCCAGCAGCTCCCCCCCCGGCTACGAGCAGTACTTC.

The chain has TRBV7-9 and TRBJ2-3, with 8 bases aligning to TRBD1. In germline, CDR1 is SEHNR, CDR2 FQNEAQ (reference sequence). This CDR3 contains 15 residues. V lost 1 base, J lost 0 bases, and 0 bases stayed unmatched. The CDR3 region is CASSLGDRSTDTQYF. In DNA, the CDR3 is TGTGCCAGCAGCTTAGGGGACAGGAGCACAGATACGCAGTATTTT.

The CDR3 loop is CASSAFHSNQPQHF. CDR3 DNA: TGTGCCAGTAGTGCCTTCCATAGCAATCAGCCCCAGCATTTT. The chain has TRBV19 and TRBJ1-5; D remains ambiguous. Per germline, CDR1 LNHDA and CDR2 SQIVND (reference sequence). The CDR3 totals 14 residues. Trimming took off 5 bases at V and 0 bases at J, with 8 bases between the two ends.

Concerning this clone itself: The same CDR3 also results from other DNA sequences found in this sample. The V call is TRBV7-9, the J call TRBJ2-7; TRBD2 agrees at 9 bases. The V and J ends lost 1 base and 2 bases, in that order; junction bases with no gene match: 3. The length of the CDR3 is 15 residues. The V gene's germline CDR1 is SEHNR and CDR2 FQNEAQ (reference sequence). CDR3 amino acids: CASSLEAGGTYEQYF. For the CDR3, the DNA is TGTGCCAGCAGCTTAGAAGCGGGAGGCACCTACGAGCAGTACTTC. The variable domain in full, with the rest retrieved from reference TRBV7-9 and TRBJ2-7, is DTGVSQNPRHKITKRGQNVTFRCDPISEHNRLYWYRQTLGQGPEFLTYFQNEAQLEKSRLLSDRFSAERPKGSFSTLEIQRTEQGDSAMYLCASSLEAGGTYEQYFGPGTRLTVT.

V usage is TRBV19 and J usage is TRBJ1-5; no definite D call. The germline V gene has CDR1 LNHDA and CDR2 SQIVND (reference sequence). Trimming pared 8 bases from V and 1 base from J, leaving 9 bases between. The CDR3 sequence is 13 residues long. CDR3 loop: CASVSESNQPQHF. The CDR3 DNA is TGTGCCAGTGTGTCAGAGAGCAATCAGCCCCAGCATTTT.

The gene calls are TRBV14 and TRBJ1-3; D remains unclear. The CDR3 loop spans 13 amino acids. The V end was cut by 4 bases, the J end by 1 base, with 5 bases between. Germline lookup yields CDR1 SGHDN and CDR2 FVKESK. The CDR3 DNA reads as TGTGCCAGCAGCCGCGGGTCTGGAAACACCATATATTTT. Its translation is CASSRGSGNTIYF.

The CDR3, as DNA: TGTGCCAGCAGCGAGCAGGGGGCCCGTGGCTACACCTTC. This gives the protein CASSEQGARGYTF. The chain carries TRBV27 and TRBJ1-2, with 8 bases aligning to TRBD1. Trimming removed 6 bases from V and 7 bases from J; junction bases left unmatched: 7. This CDR3 is built from 13 residues. The V gene's germline CDR1 is MNHEY and CDR2 SMNVEV (reference sequence).

V and J are TRBV25-1 and TRBJ2-7; no reliable D call. Germline V CDR1 and CDR2: MGHDK, SYGVNS. Trimming cost V 4 bases and J 3 bases, with 4 bases left between them. The CDR3 covers 11 residues. CDR3 nucleotides: TGTGCCAGCAGTGGTTACTACGAGCAGTACTTC. It yields the protein CASSGYYEQYF.

The chain recombines TRBV7-3 with TRBJ1-1; the match to TRBD1 covers 7 bases. Germline-derived CDR1 and CDR2 are SGHTA and FQGTGA. There are 14 residues in the CDR3. V lost 5 bases and J lost 3; bases outside the gene matches: 6. CDR3 in DNA: TGTGCCAGCAGCGCAGAACAGGGGTACACTGAAGCTTTCTTT. It translates to CASSAEQGYTEAFF.

The chain couples TRBV6-1 to TRBJ1-2, with TRBD1 identical over 7 bases. Per germline, CDR1 MNHNS and CDR2 SASEGT. V trimming: 1 base; J trimming: 0 bases; junction bases outside the gene matches: 2. There are 15 residues in the CDR3. CDR3 DNA sequence: TGTGCCAGCAGTGAAGAACAGGGGACTAACTATGGCTACACCTTC. Its translation: CASSEEQGTNYGYTF.